This T cell receptor (beta chain) appears in the sequencing data of a study of T cell changes during pregnancy in multiple sclerosis. The V and J ends lost 4 bases and 3 bases respectively, with 12 bases between them. The germline V gene has CDR1 SGHVS and CDR2 FQNEAQ. This CDR3 comprises 14 residues. The assay was immunoSEQ multiplex PCR, and TCRdb's table has in-frame clones only and misses some. Of tens of thousands of clones in the sample, 80% to 90% were seen once. Specimen: CD4+ T cells from peripheral blood mononuclear cells, collected before pregnancy. The rearrangement links TRBV7-8 to TRBJ2-5, with D maybe TRBD2 (6 bases). This TCR was recovered from a female donor with multiple sclerosis, enrolled in a pregnancy study. The CDR3 nucleotides are TGTGCCAGCAGCTCCGGGGGAATCAAAGAGACCCAGTACTTC. Translated: CASSSGGIKETQYF.